This TCR beta chain stems from a study of regulatory T cells in long-lasting Graves disease. Germline V gene lookup returns CDR1 KGHDR and CDR2 SFDVKD. This CDR3 has 17 residues. V lost 6 bases to trimming and J lost 2 bases, with 19 bases between them. Indicated time point: newly diagnosed GD, antithyroid drugs for less than 3 months. Preparation of the TCR library used RNA extracted from PBMCs. iRepertoire HTBI primers and Arm-PCR of CDR3 regions built TCR beta libraries. TCRdb analysed the multiplex PCR reads with MiXCR anew, one entry per CDR3 protein. This sample yields roughly 500,000 distinct CDR3 sequences, of which around 13% are seen a single time; roughly 15% belongs to the top ten. The sample was also linked to a second study, of T cells in Graves' hyperthyroidism and ophthalmopathy. According to that study: Model output signaled ophthalmopathy a median 6.5 months ahead of onset.

The receptor was isolated from a woman between 50 and 59 years old with Graves disease. The J gene is TRBJ2-1, the V gene TRBV24-1, with a weak D call TRBD2 (5 bases). Here the sequenced sample was peripheral blood mononuclear cells (PBMCs), taken at new diagnosis, from a patient treated with antithyroid drugs. CDR3: CATSTLMQGGTYNEQFF. CDR3 in DNA: TGTGCCACCAGTACCCTCATGCAAGGAGGAACCTACAATGAGCAGTTCTTC.